The 26 T cell receptor beta chains below all came from one sample that was sequenced in a study of tumor-infiltrating lymphocytes in primary liver carcinoma (dated 2017 in TCRdb). Without any cell sorting, total RNA and DNA were co-extracted from around 18-30 mg of bulk tissue using the AllPrep DNA/RNA mini kit. The instrument was an Illumina HiSeq 2500. Using a constant-region primer and ProtoScript II reverse transcriptase, TCRbeta-specific cDNA was reverse-transcribed from approximately 500 ng total RNA. Three nested multiplex PCR rounds, following a slightly modified ARM-PCR procedure, were used to build the TCRbeta libraries. The first two PCR rounds used multiplex TRBV1-TRBV30 forward primers with a Cbeta reverse primer, each for about 10 cycles. TCRdb reran the public reads through fastp at Q25 and MiXCR, keeping productive beta chains. CDR3 protein duplicates are merged, each entry listing the most common genes and DNA. In all, the sample holds about 29,000 distinct CDR3 sequences, and roughly four fifths of those were seen once. The ten largest clones add up to 36% of the sample.

The specimen was liver tumor tissue from sampling region 5. In light of the paper, this sample's cell subset or site label describes: tumor region T5, tumor centre. The receptors come from a man in his forties or fifties with primary liver carcinoma and hepatitis B virus infection.

Comments on this clonotype: The CDR3 end shows no conserved phenylalanine or tryptophan, and so a read error is likely. This rearrangement joins TRBV5-5 to TRBJ2-7, with D unclear. There are 13 residues in the CDR3. Between the trimmed V and J ends, which lost 2 bases and 2 bases, there was a span of 8 bases. Per germline, CDR1 SGHKS and CDR2 YYEKEE (reference sequence). DNA of the CDR3: TGTGCCAGCAGCTTTGGCATCACCTACGAGCAGTACTCC. As protein: CASSFGITYEQYS.

About this clonotype itself: Without the conserved terminal phenylalanine or tryptophan, this CDR3 likely stems from a read error. The chain has TRBV11-2 and TRBJ2-3, with 11 bases identical to TRBD2. Per germline, CDR1 SGHAT and CDR2 FQNNGV. The CDR3 sequence is 15 residues long. Losses at the gene ends were 5 bases for V and 5 bases for J; bases not matched to a gene: 6. Here the CDR3 reads CASSTGTSGIDTQYA. As DNA, the CDR3 is TGTGCCAGCAGCACCGGGACTAGCGGCATAGATACGCAGTATGCT.

This chain joins TRBV23-1 and TRBJ2-2; TRBD1 is a possible D gene (5 bases). TRBV23-1 is an ORF for which the function is uncertain. V was clipped by 3 bases and J by 2 bases, with 13 bases between them. CDR3 length: 16 amino acids. CDR3 region: CASSHGVRTNTGELFF. The CDR3 nucleotides read TGCGCCAGCAGTCACGGCGTTCGGACAAACACCGGGGAGCTGTTTTTT.

The chain joins TRBV6-1 to TRBJ2-3, with D tentatively TRBD2 (6 bases). Between the trimmed V and J ends, which lost 7 bases and 0 bases, there was a span of 11 bases. Germline-derived CDR1 and CDR2 are MNHNS and SASEGT. The CDR3 sequence is 14 residues long. The CDR3 coding sequence is TGTGCCAGCAATAGCGGAGTGAGCACAGATACGCAGTATTTT. It codes for CASNSGVSTDTQYF.

In regard to this clonotype: Sequence at one end of the junction differs from germline and may be a read error. The genes are TRBV11-2 and TRBJ1-5; D is unresolved. CDR1 is SGHAT and CDR2 is FQNNGV in the germline V gene. CDR3 length: 13 amino acids. DNA for the CDR3: TGTGCCAGCGCCTTAATGACGGATCAGGCCCAGCATTTT. This encodes CASALMTDQAQHF.

On this clonotype itself: The junction shows a germline mismatch at one end, possibly a read error. The V call is TRBV5-1, the J call TRBJ2-3; D is undetermined. This CDR3 region has 13 residues. The germline V gene has CDR1 SGHRS and CDR2 YFSETQ. Here the CDR3 reads CAISLVDGDTQYF. As DNA, the CDR3 is TGCGCCATCAGCTTGGTGGACGGAGATACGCAGTATTTT.

In its sample, this clonotype was seen a few times. This is likely a read error, given that the CDR3 carries no conserved phenylalanine or tryptophan at its end. This chain's CDR3 is CASSQGVNEQYL. The CDR3 nucleotides are TGTGCCAGCAGCCAAGGTGTGAACGAGCAGTACCTT. The chain is built from TRBV4-2 and TRBJ2-7; D ambiguous. Trimming pared 1 base from V and 5 bases from J, leaving 6 bases between. Germline V gene lookup returns CDR1 LGHNA and CDR2 YNFKEQ. The CDR3 covers 12 residues.

This clonotype was counted at least ten times. This chain links TRBV6-6 with TRBJ2-1; TRBD1 aligns across 10 bases. The V gene end was trimmed by 0 bases and the J gene end by 4 bases; junction bases not matched to a gene: 3. The germline gives CDR1 MNHNY, CDR2 SVGAGI (reference sequence). The CDR3 is made up of 16 amino acids. The CDR3 loop is CASSYSPGQGYNEQFF. For the CDR3, the DNA is TGTGCCAGCAGTTACTCACCGGGACAGGGGTACAATGAGCAGTTCTTC.

Worth noting for this clonotype: The germline gene is not matched at one end of the junction; a read error may be the cause. The rearrangement links TRBV29-1 to TRBJ2-1; 8 bases are a match to TRBD2. This CDR3 spans 13 amino acids. Germline CDR1 reads SQVTM; CDR2 reads ANQGSEA. CDR3 nucleotides: TGTAGCTTTGCCATGGCAGGCCCGGGGGGGCAGCTCTTC. It codes for CSFAMAGPGGQLF.

For this clonotype: This CDR3 fails to terminate in the conserved phenylalanine or tryptophan, so it likely reflects a read error. Because the CDR3's place on the DNA is in doubt, the DNA is left out and the CDR3 is given as listed by TCRdb. V usage is TRBV11-2 and J usage is TRBJ2-1; the DNA was not compared with TRBD2, the D call given in the table. The CDR3 adds up to 15 amino acids, both ends counted. Germline lookup yields CDR1 SGHAT and CDR2 FQNNGV. The CDR3 reads CASSLGKAVYNERFI.

This chain uses TRBV12-3 or TRBV12-4 with TRBJ1-1, with no clear D. V was cut by 6 bases and J by 2 bases, with 4 bases left in between. The CDR3 has 11 residues. This CDR3 is CASSRNTEAFF. DNA for the CDR3: TGTGCCAGCAGCAGAAACACTGAAGCTTTCTTT.

As concerns this clonotype: Lacking the conserved final phenylalanine or tryptophan, this CDR3 likely reflects a read error. This chain links TRBV11-2 with TRBJ2-5; the D is unclear. CDR3 size: 15 residues. The germline V gene has CDR1 SGHAT and CDR2 FQNNGV. As DNA, the CDR3 is TGTGTCAGCAGCTTCGAGTGGATTCAGAGGGAGACCCAGTACTCC. Its protein product is CVSSFEWIQRETQYS.

Concerning this clonotype itself: One junction end disagrees with the germline gene, perhaps due to a read error. The chain combines TRBV4-1 with TRBJ2-1; 9 bases map to TRBD1. The CDR3 loop spans 17 amino acids. The germline CDR1 and CDR2 sequences are MGHRA and YSYEKL. The CDR3 region is CASSRGTGRSYYNEQFF. Written as DNA, the CDR3 is TGTGCCAGCAGCCGGGGGACAGGGAGGAGCTACTACAATGAGCAGTTCTTC.

A word on this clonotype: The CDR3 ends on some other residue instead of the conserved phenylalanine or tryptophan, so this is likely a read error. The DNA is left out, because the CDR3 cannot be placed on it with certainty; the CDR3 is given as TCRdb lists it. The V and J genes are TRBV4-3 and TRBJ2-1. In germline, CDR1 is LGHNA, CDR2 YSLEER. The CDR3 numbers 16 amino acids, ends counted. The chain's CDR3 is CASGQVLSSTYNEQSS.

Of note for this clonotype: Germline and junction disagree at one end, which may indicate a read error. The V and J genes are TRBV5-5 and TRBJ2-1, with TRBD1 matching over 7 bases. CDR1 is SGHKS, CDR2 YYEKEE, per germline (reference sequence). The CDR3 is 15 residues long. The CDR3 DNA sequence: TGTGCCAGCAGCACTAGACAGGGTTCCTACAATGAGCAGTCTTTC. This sequence encodes CASSTRQGSYNEQSF.

This clonotype was detected a few times. This clone may be a read error of a much larger clone one base away. V and J are TRBV6-6 and TRBJ2-1, with TRBD2 as a possible D gene (6 bases). CDR3 length: 16 amino acids. Trimming removed 0 bases from V and 4 bases from J, with 13 bases in between. The germline V gene has CDR1 MNHNY and CDR2 SVGAGI (reference sequence). CDR3 sequence reads: CASSYSPGRGYNEQFF. DNA of the CDR3: TGTGCCAGCAGTTACTCACCGGGACGGGGGTACAATGAGCAGTTCTTC.

A word on this clonotype: At one end the junction does not follow the germline gene, possibly because of a read error. This chain's CDR3 is CAGNLGPESSYDEQFF. CDR3 nucleotides: TGTGCCGGCAACTTAGGTCCAGAGAGCTCCTACGATGAGCAGTTCTTC. The V gene is TRBV11-2, the J gene TRBJ2-1; D is ambiguous. Germline CDR1 and CDR2: SGHAT and FQNNGV. CDR3 size: 16 residues.

This chain links TRBV6-1 with TRBJ2-5; D is possibly TRBD1 (5 bases). The CDR3 length is 13 residues. Trimming pared 7 bases from V and 12 bases from J, leaving 21 bases between. Germline V gives CDR1 MNHNS, CDR2 SASEGT. In DNA form, the CDR3 reads TGTGCCAGCAACCGACAGAATAAAGAGACAAAGTACTTC. Amino acid sequence: CASNRQNKETKYF.

About this clonotype itself: A read error may account for a junction end that differs from germline. J is TRBJ2-1 and V is TRBV11-2; D gene uncertain. Germline CDR1 is SGHAT and CDR2 is FQNNGV. The CDR3 has 15 residues. The CDR3 region is CASRLSKGPYNEHFF. CDR3 in DNA: TGTGCCAGCAGGTTAAGTAAGGGCCCTTACAATGAGCATTTCTTC.

A note on this clonotype: One end of the junction fails to match germline, which may point to a read error. This chain joins TRBV12-3 or TRBV12-4 and TRBJ2-1; TRBD2 matches 9 bases. The CDR3 consists of 20 residues. The CDR3 DNA sequence: TGTGTCAGCAGTTTAGCGCTCGGACTAGCGAGAGGGCAGGATGCAAATGAGCAGTTCTTC. Translating it yields CVSSLALGLARGQDANEQFF.

Of note for this clonotype: A read error may account for a junction end that differs from germline. The rearrangement links TRBV12-3 or TRBV12-4 to TRBJ2-4, with TRBD1 as a possible D gene (5 bases). This CDR3 is 18 amino acids long. CDR3 in DNA: TGTGTCAGCAGTTTATGGGGTGGGGCGGACATAACCAAAAACATTCAATACTTC. Protein product: CVSSLWGGADITKNIQYF.

J is TRBJ2-7 and V is TRBV6-5, with D maybe TRBD2 (5 bases). The germline CDR1 and CDR2 sequences are MNHEY and SVGAGI. The CDR3 length is 16 residues. Trimming stripped 7 bases from V and 2 bases from J, with 21 bases between. CDR3 nucleotides: TGTGCCAGCAATCTCTTTAGCGTGGGCTTAGCCTACGAGCAGTACTTC. Its translation: CASNLFSVGLAYEQYF.

For this clonotype: One junction end does not reproduce the germline sequence, and a read error may be involved. V gene TRBV11-2 combines with J gene TRBJ2-3; no reliable D call. The CDR3 loop spans 12 amino acids. Germline CDR1 and CDR2: SGHAT and FQNNGV. The CDR3 region has the DNA TGTACCAGCAGCGCCAGCACAAGTACGCAGTATTTT. Residues: CTSSASTSTQYF.

Comments on this clonotype: The missing conserved phenylalanine or tryptophan at the end of this CDR3 makes a read error likely. This chain links TRBV4-1 with TRBJ2-2, with D maybe TRBD1 (6 bases). The CDR3 contains 16 residues. Germline lookup yields CDR1 MGHRA and CDR2 YSYEKL. CDR3 sequence reads: CASNDLDRGLTGELFL. In nucleotides, the CDR3 is TGCGCTAGCAACGATCTGGACAGAGGGTTAACCGGGGAGCTGTTTCTT.

Ten or more counts support this clonotype. This chain joins TRBV5-1 and TRBJ2-4; 7 positions match TRBD1. Germline CDR1 SGHRS, CDR2 YFSETQ. The CDR3 covers 15 residues. The V gene end was trimmed by 1 base and the J gene end by 11 bases; junction bases not matched to a gene: 12. The CDR3 loop is CASSLRQGDRAVQYF. CDR3 coding DNA: TGCGCCAGCAGCTTGAGACAGGGTGATCGGGCGGTTCAGTACTTC. Full variable domain (remainder filled in from reference TRBV5-1 and TRBJ2-4): KAGVTQTPRYLIKTRGQQVTLSCSPISGHRSVSWYQQTPGQGLQFLFEYFSETQRNKGNFPGRFSGRQFSNSRSEMNVSTLELGDSALYLCASSLRQGDRAVQYFGAGTRLSVL.

A remark on this clonotype: The final CDR3 position lacks the conserved phenylalanine or tryptophan, pointing to a likely read error. The rearrangement joins TRBV29-1 to TRBJ2-1; 11 positions match TRBD1. The CDR3 contains 14 residues. The germline V gene encodes CDR1 SQVTM and CDR2 ANQGSEA. The V gene end was trimmed by 8 bases and the J gene end by 10 bases; junction bases not matched to a gene: 13. The chain's CDR3 is CSLLGQGVTNEQFL. As DNA, the CDR3 is TGCAGCCTTCTGGGACAGGGGGTGACCAACGAGCAGTTCCTC.